Below are 8 T cell receptor beta chains sequenced from a single sample in a study of human T cells and chemical hapten exposure. In TCRdb, the RACE reads were re-called with MiXCR into one record per CDR3 protein. The sample carries under 65,000 distinct CDR3 sequences, roughly 9.5% recorded once. Time point reported: patch test 1, 2 weeks after DPC sensitization. Sample treatment: therapeutic diphenylcyclopropenone sensitization with weekly scalp DPC. This specimen consisted of whole blood, obtained in connection with sensitization to the hapten diphenylcyclopropenone (DPC). Receptors were obtained from a woman aged 45-59 years with alopecia areata. Some clones in this sample may be carry-over from other donors' samples.

This rearrangement joins TRBV3-1 to TRBJ1-1; D is possibly TRBD1 (6 bases). In germline, CDR1 is LGHDT, CDR2 YNNKEL (reference sequence). The ends were cut back, 3 bases at V and 3 bases at J, with 11 bases in the middle. The CDR3 sequence is 14 residues long. CDR3 amino acids: CASSQPPGDTEAFF. The CDR3 coding sequence is TGTGCCAGCAGCCAGCCCCCAGGGGACACTGAAGCTTTCTTT.

This clonotype has a count of ten or more. The chain is built from TRBV18 and TRBJ2-7; 9 positions match TRBD1. In germline, CDR1 is KGHSH, CDR2 LQKENI. The CDR3 is 16 amino acids. The J segment lost 2 bases and the V segment lost 6 bases, leaving 11 bases of the junction unmatched. The CDR3, as DNA: TGTGCCAGCTCCCAAAGTTCCGGGACAGGGACCTACGAGCAGTACTTC. Its translation: CASSQSSGTGTYEQYF.

This clonotype is labeled medium-sized (0.01 to 0.1%). The chain uses TRBV20-1 and TRBJ2-3, with unresolved D. The V gene's germline CDR1 is DFQATT and CDR2 SNEGSKA (reference sequence). Trimming stripped 6 bases from V and 6 bases from J, with 7 bases between. The CDR3 is 10 residues long. The CDR3 loop reads CSAILDTQYF. The CDR3 DNA reads TGCAGTGCGATTTTGGATACGCAGTATTTT.

This clonotype was seen at least ten times. This sequence joins TRBV6-5 and TRBJ2-5; D possibly corresponds to TRBD2 (5 bases). The germline gives CDR1 MNHEY, CDR2 SVGAGI. The CDR3 contains 15 residues. Trimming removed 8 bases at V and 5 bases at J, with 21 bases between. The CDR3 sequence: CASSSSRIGVETQYF. The CDR3 DNA reads TGTGCCAGCTCCTCTAGCAGGATAGGTGTCGAGACCCAGTACTTC.

This clonotype has a count of ten or more. The chain has TRBV10-2 and TRBJ1-2; D is ambiguous. The germline V gene has CDR1 WSHSY and CDR2 SAAADI. V was cut by 4 bases and J by 3 bases, with 12 bases left in between. The CDR3 consists of 14 residues. The CDR3 DNA is TGCGCCAGCAGTGGGAACCCCGGCTACTATGGCTACACCTTC. Translation gives CASSGNPGYYGYTF.

This clonotype was counted ten times or more. The V and J genes are TRBV4-3 and TRBJ1-2; 8 nucleotides agree with TRBD1. V shed 4 bases, J shed 5 bases, and the junction held 15 bases outside the gene matches. The CDR3 runs to 17 residues. CDR1 is LGHNA and CDR2 is YSLEER in the germline V gene. CDR3 loop: CASSPTGTGSGRYGYTF. DNA of the CDR3: TGCGCCAGCAGCCCGACCGGGACAGGTTCGGGACGGTATGGCTACACCTTC.

This clonotype was counted many times. The chain carries TRBV28 and TRBJ2-7; 8 nucleotides agree with TRBD1. Germline CDR1 MDHEN, CDR2 SYDVKM. V lost 6 bases, J lost 5 bases, and 9 bases stayed unmatched. There are 14 residues in the CDR3. The CDR3 DNA follows: TGTGCCAGCAGCCCCCTCGGACAGGGTCACGAGCAGTACTTC. Its translation is CASSPLGQGHEQYF.

This clonotype showed up many times. The chain is built from TRBV12-3 or TRBV12-4 and TRBJ1-2, with 11 positions matching TRBD1. The CDR3 loop spans 17 amino acids. Trimming removed 5 bases from V and 0 bases from J; junction bases left unmatched: 8. As DNA, the CDR3 is TGTGCCAGCAGTCGCGGGACAGGGGGGTTGACTAACTATGGCTACACCTTC. Protein: CASSRGTGGLTNYGYTF.